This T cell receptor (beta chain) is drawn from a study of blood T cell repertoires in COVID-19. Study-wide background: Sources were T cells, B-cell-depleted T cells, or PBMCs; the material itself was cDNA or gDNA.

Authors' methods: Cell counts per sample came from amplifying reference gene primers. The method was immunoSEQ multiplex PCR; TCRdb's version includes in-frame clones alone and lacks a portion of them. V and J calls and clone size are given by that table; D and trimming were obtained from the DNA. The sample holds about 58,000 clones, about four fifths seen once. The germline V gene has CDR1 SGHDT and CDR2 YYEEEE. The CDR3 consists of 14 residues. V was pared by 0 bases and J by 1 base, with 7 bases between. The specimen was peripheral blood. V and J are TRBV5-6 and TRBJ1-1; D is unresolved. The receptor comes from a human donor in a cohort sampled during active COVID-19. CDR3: CASSLVLRNTEAFF. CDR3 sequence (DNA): TGTGCCAGCAGCTTGGTTCTCCGGAACACTGAAGCTTTCTTT.